These T cell receptor beta chains were read from a single sample in a study of CD8+CD57+ T cells in acquired aplastic anemia. TCRdb re-derived calls from the reads in MiXCR, one entry per CDR3 protein. The sample contains roughly 180,000 distinct CDR3 sequences, roughly 63% of which appear only once. The sequenced material came from sorted CD4+, CD8+, or CD8+CD57+ T cells (not recorded which) from PBMCs. The receptor source for this set is a human donor with aplastic anemia. Each CDR3 is given with its conserved first and last residue. A D gene is named only where the DNA matches it firmly. Clone size is given for some rows only: seen once, a few or many times, or a class if the clone is expanded.

v_gene	d_gene	j_gene	abundance	CDR3aa	CDR3nt
TRBV20-1	TRBD2	TRBJ2-3	hyperexpanded	CSALGLAIDTQYF	TGCAGTGCGCTGGGACTAGCGATAGATACGCAGTATTTT
TRBV10-1	NA	TRBJ2-5	NA	CASSERARGKAQETQYF	TGCGCCAGCAGTGAGCGGGCTAGGGGGAAGGCGCAAGAGACCCAGTACTTC
TRBV29-1	NA	TRBJ1-1	many	CSVIGGRNTEAFF	TGCAGCGTTATTGGGGGAAGGAACACTGAAGCTTTCTTT
TRBV29-1	NA	TRBJ1-2	NA	CSVVVSLGRGYTF	TGCAGCGTTGTTGTGTCACTTGGCAGAGGCTACACCTTC
TRBV2	NA	TRBJ2-7	NA	CASSYSTEGGSYEQYF	TGTGCCAGCAGTTACTCGACGGAGGGTGGATCCTACGAGCAGTACTTC
TRBV2	NA	TRBJ1-6	NA	CASSSNSIPNSPLHF	TGTGCCAGCAGTTCCAACAGTATTCCGAATTCACCCCTCCACTTT
TRBV7-8	TRBD1	TRBJ1-6	few	CASSYLGTGGFSPLHF	TGTGCCAGCAGCTACCTTGGGACAGGGGGCTTCTCACCCCTCCACTTT
TRBV2	NA	TRBJ2-3	NA	CASSEGDTQYF	TGTGCCAGCAGTGAGGGGGATACGCAGTATTTT
TRBV29-1	NA	TRBJ2-3	NA	CSVEAPGRTDTQYF	TGCAGCGTTGAAGCCCCGGGCCGCACAGATACGCAGTATTTT
TRBV15	NA	TRBJ1-3	NA	CATSRRDEGISSGNTIYF	TGTGCCACCAGCAGGAGGGATGAGGGGATTAGCTCTGGAAACACCATATATTTT